The 19 T cell receptor beta chains in this list originate from one sample, sequenced in a study of T-cell reconstitution after alpha-beta-depleted transplantation in children. Library preparation (for TCRbeta) was performed with unique molecular identifiers. Each CDR3 protein is one row after TCRdb ran MiXCR on the PCR reads. This sample has more than 5,000 distinct CDR3 sequences, with under 20% found just once. The sequenced sample was PBMCs, obtained before TCRalphabeta/CD19-depleted stem cell transplant. These receptors were collected from a boy under 10 years old with acute lymphoblastic leukemia, due to receive a stem cell transplant.

A few counts support this clonotype. The chain employs TRBV18 and TRBJ2-3; either TRBD1 or TRBD2 may supply D (5 bases each). Germline CDR1 reads KGHSH; CDR2 reads LQKENI. Trimming took off 6 bases at V and 2 bases at J, with 9 bases between the two ends. The CDR3 contains 13 residues. The CDR3 sequence: CASSGPDTDTQYF. The CDR3 nucleotides read TGTGCCAGCTCGGGACCGGACACAGATACGCAGTATTTT. Based on the CDR3 plus reference TRBV18 and TRBJ2-3, the full variable domain is NAGVMQNPRHLVRRRGQEARLRCSPMKGHSHVYWYRQLPEEGLKFMVYLQKENIIDESGMPKERFSAEFPKEGPSILRIQQVVRGDSAAYFCASSGPDTDTQYFGPGTRLTVL.

By frequency in the sample, this clonotype is medium-sized. The gene calls are TRBV7-9 and TRBJ2-7; 7 bases map to TRBD1. Germline V gene sequence: CDR1 SEHNR, CDR2 FQNEAQ (reference sequence). Trimming cost V 6 bases and J 3 bases; bases outside gene matches: 14. This CDR3 contains 16 residues. The CDR3 DNA sequence: TGTGCCAGCAGTACCCCCGGGACAGCCTTGTTCTACGAGCAGTACTTC. Encoded protein: CASSTPGTALFYEQYF. The full variable domain, its missing parts supplied by reference TRBV7-9 and TRBJ2-7, is DTGVSQNPRHKITKRGQNVTFRCDPISEHNRLYWYRQTLGQGPEFLTYFQNEAQLEKSRLLSDRFSAERPKGSFSTLEIQRTEQGDSAMYLCASSTPGTALFYEQYFGPGTRLTVT.

This clonotype was seen ten or more times. The V gene is TRBV24-1, the J gene TRBJ2-1, with D possibly matching TRBD1 (6 bases). This CDR3 region has 18 residues. The germline V and J ends were trimmed by 9 bases and 4 bases, with 27 bases remaining between them. Germline values: CDR1 KGHDR, CDR2 SFDVKD. For the CDR3, the DNA is TGTGCCACCCAAATGCACCCATTCCGGGACACCGATTACAATGAGCAGTTCTTC. It encodes CATQMHPFRDTDYNEQFF.

At least ten counts were recorded for this clonotype. The CDR3 DNA sequence: TGTGCCAGCAGCCTCGACAGAAGGAACACTGAAGCTTTCTTT. Encoded protein: CASSLDRRNTEAFF. The chain joins TRBV7-9 to TRBJ1-1; weak D call: TRBD1 (5 bases). Germline lookup yields CDR1 SEHNR and CDR2 FQNEAQ (reference sequence). Trimming cost V 5 bases and J 1 base, with 11 bases left between them. This CDR3 contains 14 residues.

Within the sample, this clonotype is medium-sized. V usage is TRBV7-2 and J usage is TRBJ2-2, with 10 nucleotides matching TRBD1. CDR3 length equals 15 residues. The germline gives CDR1 SGHTA, CDR2 FQGNSA. Trimming took 5 bases from V and 4 from J; bases not matched to a gene: 4. The CDR3 DNA follows: TGTGCCAGCAGCACAAGACAGGGGGCCACCGGGGAGCTGTTTTTT. Amino acids: CASSTRQGATGELFF. The full variable domain, with the rest looked up from reference TRBV7-2 and TRBJ2-2, is GAGVSQSPSNKVTEKGKDVELRCDPISGHTALYWYRQSLGQGLEFLIYFQGNSAPDKSGLPSDRFSAERTGGSVSTLTIQRTQQEDSAVYLCASSTRQGATGELFFGEGSRLTVL.

In its sample, this clonotype is medium-sized. The chain links TRBV5-5 to TRBJ1-5; D perhaps matches TRBD1 (5 bases). This CDR3 has 15 residues. Per germline, CDR1 SGHKS and CDR2 YYEKEE (reference sequence). The V gene lost 4 bases and the J gene lost 7 bases, with 18 bases spanning the gap. The CDR3 is CASSVYSGIGQPQHF. For the CDR3, the DNA is TGTGCCAGCAGCGTTTACTCAGGGATTGGGCAGCCCCAGCATTTT. Combining the CDR3 with reference TRBV5-5 and TRBJ1-5 gives the whole variable domain DAGVTQSPTHLIKTRGQQVTLRCSPISGHKSVSWYQQVLGQGPQFIFQYYEKEERGRGNFPDRFSARQFPNYSSELNVNALLLGDSALYLCASSVYSGIGQPQHFGDGTRLSIL.

By sample fraction, this clonotype is medium-sized. This sequence joins TRBV7-2 and TRBJ1-4, with D uncertain. CDR3 length: 17 amino acids. Germline CDR1 reads SGHTA; CDR2 reads FQGNSA. Trimming pared 5 bases from V and 8 bases from J, leaving 24 bases between. Written as DNA, the CDR3 is TGTGCCAGCAGCCTCTTAAGTGAGGCAGCGGTTCACGAAAAACTGTTTTTT. This sequence encodes CASSLLSEAAVHEKLFF.

This clonotype is termed medium-sized. This rearrangement joins TRBV28 to TRBJ2-4, with TRBD1 matching 12 bases. J was trimmed by 8 bases and V by 0 bases; bases with no gene match: 5. This CDR3 region has 16 residues. CDR1 and CDR2 from the germline V gene are MDHEN and SYDVKM. For the CDR3, the DNA is TGTGCCAGCAGTTTATGGGGACAGGGGGCGGGAGACATTCAGTACTTC. It yields the protein CASSLWGQGAGDIQYF.

This clonotype qualifies as medium-sized. This chain connects TRBV12-3 or TRBV12-4 to TRBJ2-3; D call uncertain. This CDR3 has 11 residues. The V and J ends lost 0 bases and 5 bases respectively, with 0 bases between them. For the CDR3, the DNA is TGTGCCAGCAGTTTAGCAGATACGCAGTATTTT. Its protein is CASSLADTQYF.

In its sample, this clonotype was seen many times. V usage is TRBV2 and J usage is TRBJ1-4; D possibly corresponds to TRBD1 (6 bases). Trimming cost V 4 bases and J 7 bases, with 16 bases left between them. The CDR3 extends over 15 amino acids. Germline-derived CDR1 and CDR2 are SNHLY and FYNNEI. The CDR3, as DNA: TGTGCCAGCAGTGGAGGTCGAATGGGGGCTGAAAAACTGTTTTTT. Protein sequence: CASSGGRMGAEKLFF. Looking up the rest from reference TRBV2 and TRBJ1-4 gives the full variable domain: EPEVTQTPSHQVTQMGQEVILRCVPISNHLYFYWYRQILGQKVEFLVSFYNNEISEKSEIFDDQFSVERPDGSNFTLKIRSTKLEDSAMYFCASSGGRMGAEKLFFGSGTQLSVL.

The chain has TRBV20-1 and TRBJ2-5, with D possibly being TRBD1 (6 bases). Looked up from germline, CDR1 is DFQATT and CDR2 is SNEGSKA (reference sequence). V was cut by 6 bases and J by 6 bases, with 20 bases left in between. The CDR3 totals 14 residues. CDR3 region: CSAPTNRDGKTQYF. The CDR3 coding sequence is TGCAGTGCCCCAACCAACAGGGATGGAAAGACCCAGTACTTC.

In this sample, this clonotype is medium-sized. DNA for the CDR3: TGTGCCAGCAGTTTAGGGTGGTCCGGGGGGTCCTACGAGCAGTACTTC. Protein: CASSLGWSGGSYEQYF. V and J are TRBV12-3 or TRBV12-4 and TRBJ2-7; TRBD2 aligns across 7 bases. J gave up 1 base and V 1 base, and 7 bases lay outside the gene matches. The CDR3 is made up of 16 amino acids.

This clonotype has at least ten counts. The chain recombines TRBV4-2 with TRBJ2-2; 10 bases are a match to TRBD1. Germline lookup yields CDR1 LGHNA and CDR2 YNFKEQ. The CDR3 spans 17 residues. Germline trimming cut 4 bases from V and 7 bases from J; bases unmatched to any gene: 12. CDR3 sequence (DNA): TGTGCCAGCAGCCTCCGGACAGGGGGGTCGGGAAACGGGGAGCTGTTTTTT. It is translated as CASSLRTGGSGNGELFF.

This clonotype is medium-sized in the sample. This chain uses TRBV6-5 with TRBJ1-1; possible D gene TRBD1, 5 bases. The V end lost 5 bases, the J end lost 8 bases, and 9 bases lay between the germline ends. The germline V gene encodes CDR1 MNHEY and CDR2 SVGAGI. The CDR3 has 11 amino acids. This chain's CDR3 is CASSDWGEAFF. The CDR3 coding sequence is TGTGCCAGCAGTGATTGGGGGGAAGCTTTCTTT.

Sample share makes this clonotype medium-sized (0.01 to 0.1%). This CDR3 is CASKSGVDNEQFF. In DNA, the CDR3 is TGCGCCAGCAAGAGCGGGGTCGACAATGAGCAGTTCTTC. The chain is built from TRBV5-1 and TRBJ2-1, with 7 bases that match TRBD2. CDR1 and CDR2 from the germline V gene are SGHRS and YFSETQ. J lost 5 bases, V lost 6 bases, and 5 bases had no gene match. CDR3 length equals 13 residues.

This clonotype rates as medium-sized. The chain uses TRBV18 and TRBJ2-7; D is unresolved. Trimming shortened V by 3 bases and J by 0 bases, and 6 bases separated the two germline ends. The CDR3 spans 13 residues. Germline V gives CDR1 KGHSH, CDR2 LQKENI. This CDR3 reads CASSPSSSYEQYF. The CDR3 region has the DNA TGTGCCAGCTCACCCTCTAGCTCCTACGAGCAGTACTTC.

The chain recombines TRBV12-3 or TRBV12-4 with TRBJ2-2, with no clear D. The ends were cut back, 6 bases at V and 8 bases at J, with 7 bases in the middle. This CDR3 contains 11 residues. CDR3 coding DNA: TGTGCCAGCAGCGGTCGGGGGGAGCTGTTTTTT. Its protein is CASSGRGELFF.

By sample fraction, this clonotype is medium-sized. The chain recombines TRBV10-1 with TRBJ2-2; TRBD1 aligns across 9 bases. V dropped 6 bases and J dropped 3; count of bases not matched to a gene: 2. This CDR3 has 14 amino acids. CDR1 and CDR2 (germline): WNHNN, SYGVQD (reference sequence). CDR3 DNA sequence: TGCGCCAGCAGGAGGGACAGGGACACCGGGGAGCTGTTTTTT. Its protein is CASRRDRDTGELFF.

This clonotype is medium-sized within its sample. The gene calls are TRBV20-1 and TRBJ2-1; D is uncertain. The V end was cut by 0 bases, the J end by 5 bases, with 11 bases between. Germline values: CDR1 DFQATT, CDR2 SNEGSKA (reference sequence). The CDR3 totals 14 residues. DNA of the CDR3: TGCAGTGCTAGAGATCTGAGAGAGAACAATGAGCAGTTCTTC. It encodes CSARDLRENNEQFF.